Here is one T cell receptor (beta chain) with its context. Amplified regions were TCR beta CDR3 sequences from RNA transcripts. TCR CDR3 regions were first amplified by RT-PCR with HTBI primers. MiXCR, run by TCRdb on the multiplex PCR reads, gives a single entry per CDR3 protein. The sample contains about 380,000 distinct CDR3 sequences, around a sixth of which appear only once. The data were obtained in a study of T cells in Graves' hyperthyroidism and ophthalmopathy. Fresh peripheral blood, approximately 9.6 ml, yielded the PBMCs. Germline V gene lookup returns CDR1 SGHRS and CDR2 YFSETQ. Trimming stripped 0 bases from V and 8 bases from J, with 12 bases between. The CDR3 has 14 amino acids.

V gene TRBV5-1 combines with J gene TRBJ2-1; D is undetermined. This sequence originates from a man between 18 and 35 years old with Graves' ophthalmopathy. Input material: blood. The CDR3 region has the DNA TGCGCCAGCAGCTTGGCGTCTGAAGTAGATGAGCAGTTCTTC. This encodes CASSLASEVDEQFF. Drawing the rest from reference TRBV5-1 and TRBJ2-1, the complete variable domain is KAGVTQTPRYLIKTRGQQVTLSCSPISGHRSVSWYQQTPGQGLQFLFEYFSETQRNKGNFPGRFSGRQFSNSRSEMNVSTLELGDSALYLCASSLASEVDEQFFGPGTRLTVL.